Following are 2 T cell receptor beta chains from one sample sequenced in a study of beta chain features in type 1 diabetes (dated by TCRdb to 2016 to 2018). The library was made by the immunoSEQ multiplex PCR assay. The entire isolated RNA was reverse transcribed using the High Capacity cDNA Reverse Transcription Kit, and thus expressed TCRB transcripts were sequenced. What TCRdb holds here is the immuneACCESS table cut down to in-frame rearrangements. Part of the clones is not present; checked against another copy, under half of the missing clones reflect an unresolved V gene, and the others are unexplained. The sample table holds hundreds of thousands of clones, of which over 12% were seen once. The leading ten clones occupy roughly 0.015% of the sample. Their specific antigens are unknown. Broad study findings and their caveats: In all four CD4+ subsets, TCRB CDR3 length was moderately but significantly shorter in type 1 diabetes patients.

Specimen: naive CD4+ T cells from blood. The intended sense of this specimen's cell subset or site label: true naive CD4+ T cells. These receptors all come from a man aged 18 to 29 with type 1 diabetes.

This chain uses TRBV19 with TRBJ2-1; TRBD2 matches at 10 bases. The CDR3 is made up of 15 amino acids. Germline loops: CDR1 LNHDA, CDR2 SQIVND (reference sequence). V lost 4 bases to trimming and J lost 3 bases; unmatched junction nucleotides: 3. CDR3 sequence reads: CASSNPSGGYNEQFF. The DNA of the CDR3 is TGTGCCAGTAGTAACCCTAGCGGGGGCTACAATGAGCAGTTCTTC.

The rearrangement joins TRBV7-2 to TRBJ2-5; D gene ambiguous. Germline-derived CDR1 and CDR2 are SGHTA and FQGNSA. The CDR3 sequence is 12 residues long. V lost 0 bases and J lost 3, with 2 bases in between. The CDR3 here is CASSLAEETQYF. The CDR3 DNA is TGTGCCAGCAGCTTAGCCGAAGAGACCCAGTACTTC.